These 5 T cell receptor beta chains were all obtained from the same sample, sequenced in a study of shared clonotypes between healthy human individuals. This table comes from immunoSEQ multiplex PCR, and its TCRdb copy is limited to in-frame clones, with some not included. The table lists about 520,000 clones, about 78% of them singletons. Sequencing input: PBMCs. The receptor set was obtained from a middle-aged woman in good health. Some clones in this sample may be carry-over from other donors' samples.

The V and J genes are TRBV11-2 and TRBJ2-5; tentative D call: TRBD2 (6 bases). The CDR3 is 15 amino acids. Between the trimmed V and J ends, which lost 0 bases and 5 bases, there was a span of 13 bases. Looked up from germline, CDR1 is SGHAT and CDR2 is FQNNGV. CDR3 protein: CASSLDSWGGETQYF. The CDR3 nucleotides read TGTGCCAGCAGCTTAGACTCGTGGGGAGGCGAGACCCAGTACTTC.

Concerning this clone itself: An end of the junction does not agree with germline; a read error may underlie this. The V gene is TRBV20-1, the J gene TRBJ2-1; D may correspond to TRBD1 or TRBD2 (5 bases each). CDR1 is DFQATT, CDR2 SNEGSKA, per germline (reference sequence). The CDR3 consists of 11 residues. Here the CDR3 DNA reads TGCAGTACTAGTGGCAGGGTTGAGCAGTTCTTC. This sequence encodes CSTSGRVEQFF.

The CDR3 loop is CASTGGLAGIPLREQYF. CDR3 coding DNA: TGTGCCAGCACCGGGGGACTAGCGGGGATCCCTCTTAGGGAGCAGTACTTC. V gene TRBV28 combines with J gene TRBJ2-7; 13 nucleotides agree with TRBD2. The CDR3 extends over 17 amino acids. The germline gives CDR1 MDHEN, CDR2 SYDVKM. With V trimmed by 7 bases and J by 7 bases, 16 bases remained unmatched.

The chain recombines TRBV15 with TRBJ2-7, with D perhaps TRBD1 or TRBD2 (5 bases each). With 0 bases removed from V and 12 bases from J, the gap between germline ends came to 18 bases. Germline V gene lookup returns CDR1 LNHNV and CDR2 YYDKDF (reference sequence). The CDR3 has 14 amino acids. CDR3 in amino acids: CATSRDEGTRSRYF. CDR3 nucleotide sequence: TGTGCCACCAGCAGAGATGAGGGGACCCGCTCGCGGTACTTC.

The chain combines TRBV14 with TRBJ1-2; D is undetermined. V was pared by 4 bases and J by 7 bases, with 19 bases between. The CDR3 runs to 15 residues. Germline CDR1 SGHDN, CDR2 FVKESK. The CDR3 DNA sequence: TGTGCCAGCAGCCCCGCGGTCACATCAGCTGTTGGCTACACCTTC. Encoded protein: CASSPAVTSAVGYTF.